This note documents a single T cell receptor beta chain sequence. Here the gene names and germline are mouse. The CDR3 end lies 1 residue beyond the end of the read and is filled in from the germline J gene. Time point defined: mouse harvest day 7 after allogeneic transplant. Mouse grafts combined 10^7 T-cell-depleted bone marrow cells with 10^6 splenic CD5+ T cells. This entry comes from a study of tissue T cells after allogeneic stem cell transplantation. Assay used: immunoSEQ multiplex PCR; TCRdb lists only in-frame clones, some missing. The profile covers 3,000 to 4,000 clones, with around 50% appearing a single time and roughly 6.7% taken by the ten largest. The CDR3 runs to 15 residues. Germline trimming cut 4 bases from V and 5 bases from J; bases unmatched to any gene: 3. Germline CDR1 reads NSQYPW; CDR2 reads LRSPGD (reference sequence).

This receptor was taken from a female BALB/c mouse given C57BL/6 T cells with graft-versus-host disease after an allogeneic hematopoietic cell transplant. The sequencing input was gut tissue. The gene calls are TRBV1 and TRBJ2-5; 13 positions agree with TRBD2. CDR3 sequence reads: CTCSGTGGARDTQYF. CDR3 DNA, as far as it was read: TGCACCTGCAGTGGGACTGGGGGGGCGCGAGACACCCAGTAC. The full variable domain, in which reference TRBV1 and TRBJ2-5 provide the parts outside the CDR3, is VTLLEQNPRWRLVPRGQAVNLRCILKNSQYPWMSWYQQDLQKQLQWLFTLRSPGDKEVKSLPGADYLATRVTDTELRLQVANMSQGRTLYCTCSGTGGARDTQYFGPGTRLLVL.